This TCR beta chain was sequenced during a study of post-analysis software for immune sequencing data (dated by TCRdb to 2013 to 2016). For the wider study: Relapsing-remitting, secondary progressive and progressive-relapsing multiple sclerosis were recorded as disease courses, and subtype annotation was lacking for some patients. The patient repertoires were compared against 10 to 12 previously published healthy control repertoires obtained from donors aged 6 to 25 years. A subset of samples was prepared in parallel using single-end sample barcoding, then pooled and co-amplified after Illumina adapter ligation.

Results and caveats for the whole study, not just this receptor: The multiple sclerosis patient group was slightly younger than the control group. Patients showed significantly higher frequencies than controls for several TRBV segments, among them TRBV5-6, TRBV5-1 and TRBV20-1. Direct clustering with F measure showed strong co-clustering of samples prepared in the same batch, prompting a batch-effect correction. Normalized Chao1 diversity was significantly lower in multiple sclerosis patients than controls, suggesting substantial peripheral T-cell clonal expansion.

TCR beta repertoires were profiled from peripheral blood of approximately 13 young patients with multiple sclerosis to demonstrate the VDJtools post-analysis software. The multiple sclerosis patients were children and adolescents ranging in age from 6 to 15 years. Libraries were built with PCR. Sequencing took place on an Illumina HiSeq 2500. To reduce PCR and sequencing biases, unique molecular identifiers were built into the TCR beta cDNA libraries. Per 1 to 10 million input T cells, roughly 500,000 cDNA molecules were obtained, such that each molecule approximated one T cell. The same protocol used for the earlier healthy control dataset was applied to prepare and sequence the patient libraries. Within a given batch, samples were prepared together, multiplexed and sequenced on the same HiSeq lane. In the paper's pipeline: MIGEC handled the raw barcoded reads, throwing out single-read molecular identifier groups before consensus assembly and CDR3 extraction. Clonotype tables were post-analysed with VDJtools, normalizing diversity by down-sampling all datasets to the smallest sample size. To correct batch-related cross-sample contamination, repertoire overlap clustering matched CDR3 amino acid sequences but not nucleotide sequences. TCRdb passed the public sequencing reads through fastp at Q25 and MiXCR, retaining productive beta sequences. Every distinct CDR3 protein forms one entry, paired with its most common genes and DNA. The V and J calls and clone size come from TCRdb's table, not from the authors' own analysis. This sample comprises 250,000 to 300,000 distinct CDR3 sequences, 36% of them detected only once. Under 5% of the sample is held by the ten biggest clonotypes.

From the cysteine up to the phenylalanine, the CDR3 has a length of 15 residues. CDR3 DNA is the only sequence kept; it has 45 bases, read in frame from the first base. V loses 5 bases of germline sequence and J loses 1 base, and the interval between the two ends is 17 bases. CDR1 and CDR2 (DFQATT, SNEGSKA) derive from the germline V gene (reference sequence). This clonotype has ten or more counts. No antigen is known for it. Per-base qualities were not stored, and no clone one base away is much larger. The rearrangement joined TRBV20-1 to TRBJ1-2, with TRBD1 as a weak D call on 6 bases. This receptor was identified in a girl aged 10-17 years with multiple sclerosis. Sequencing was carried out using blood. This receptor carries the CDR3 CSAQAGGPFNYGYTF. The DNA reads TGCAGTGCTCAGGCCGGGGGGCCTTTTAACTATGGCTACACCTTC.